Presented here are 3 T cell receptor beta chains from one specimen sequenced in a study of T cells in Graves' hyperthyroidism and ophthalmopathy. TCR beta CDR3 region amplification was performed from RNA transcripts. When the TCR CDR3 underwent first-round RT-PCR, the HTBI primer set was used. TCRdb analysed the multiplex PCR reads with MiXCR anew, one entry per CDR3 protein. Of about 570,000 distinct CDR3 sequences in the sample, around 45% were seen once. Sample: peripheral blood or thyroid tissue (not recorded which). Receptors originate from an adult woman with Graves' disease, either hyperthyroidism or ophthalmopathy (not recorded which).

The chain employs TRBV9 and TRBJ2-7; 8 nucleotides match TRBD2. CDR3 size: 15 residues. The trim removed 5 bases at V and 6 bases at J, leaving 13 bases unmatched. Germline assignment: CDR1 SGDLS and CDR2 YYNGEE. Here the CDR3 DNA reads TGTGCCAGCAGTCCCGGGACTAGGGGCCGGGTCGAGCAGTACTTC. Residues: CASSPGTRGRVEQYF.

The sample holds many counts of this clonotype. The rearrangement links TRBV20-1 to TRBJ2-7; 8 nucleotides line up with TRBD2. Germline V lookup: CDR1 DFQATT, CDR2 SNEGSKA (reference sequence). V lost 1 base, J lost 3 bases, and 8 bases stayed unmatched. The CDR3 is made up of 15 amino acids. The CDR3 sequence: CSARAIAGPVYEQYF. As DNA, the CDR3 is TGCAGTGCTAGAGCCATAGCGGGACCGGTCTACGAGCAGTACTTC.

This rearrangement joins TRBV7-9 to TRBJ1-1; D remains unclear. V lost 7 bases, J lost 2 bases, and 14 bases lay in between. Germline assignment: CDR1 SEHNR and CDR2 FQNEAQ (reference sequence). There are 14 residues in the CDR3. The CDR3 reads CASTRTLRNTEAFF. In nucleotides, the CDR3 is TGTGCCAGCACCCGGACTCTGAGAAACACTGAAGCTTTCTTT.